These T cell receptor beta chains were read from a single sample in a study of OX40 agonist ivuxolimab in advanced cancers. The repertoire was sequenced with immunoSEQ multiplex PCR; TCRdb's copy has only in-frame clones and lacks some. Among 60,000 or so clones, 65% to 90% were seen once, and the ten largest hold 2.4%. Sample: CD4+ or CD8+ T cells sorted from blood, taken in a trial of the OX40 agonist ivuxolimab. All receptors derive from an adult with an advanced solid tumor such as melanoma, head and neck, liver or kidney cancer. CDR3s include the opening cysteine and the closing phenylalanine or tryptophan. The D gene is left open where the match is weak. Rows give clone size only sometimes, using once, few, many, or a class for an expanded clone.

cdr3_nt cdr3_aa cdr3_length v_call clone_size j_call d_call
TGTGCCACCAGCAGAGTGGGGGCTAGCGGCCAAGAGACCCAGTACTTC CATSRVGASGQETQYF 16 TRBV15 NA TRBJ2-5 NA
TGTGCCAGCAGCTCCGGGACAGGGGCCCCTAACAATGAGCAGTTCTTC CASSSGTGAPNNEQFF 16 TRBV5-6 NA TRBJ2-1 TRBD1
TGTGCCAGCAGTTTTTCGGGGGCAAACTATGGCTACACCTTC CASSFSGANYGYTF 14 TRBV27 NA TRBJ1-2 NA
TGTGCCAGCAGCTTCGATCTCTCTGGGGACGGCTACACCTTC CASSFDLSGDGYTF 14 TRBV7-8 NA TRBJ1-2 NA
TGTGCCAGCAGCTGGGGCGGGACAGGGAGATTCTACAATGAGCAGTTCTTC CASSWGGTGRFYNEQFF 17 TRBV5-4 few TRBJ2-1 TRBD1
TGTGCCAGCAGCGCAGGAGGGACAGACTATAATTCACCCCTCCACTTT CASSAGGTDYNSPLHF 16 TRBV9 NA TRBJ1-6 TRBD1
TGCGCCAGCAGCTTGGATCTTTCGAACCAAGAGACCCAGTACTTC CASSLDLSNQETQYF 15 TRBV5-1 NA TRBJ2-5 NA
TGTGCCAGTAGGGTGGGACTCCTCGGCAATCAGCCCCAGCATTTT CASRVGLLGNQPQHF 15 TRBV19 NA TRBJ1-5 NA
TGTGCCAGCAGCGCGGACAGTGGGCGCTCACCCCTCCACTTT CASSADSGRSPLHF 14 TRBV2 NA TRBJ1-6 NA
TGTGCCAGCAGTAGTGGGGGGGCGGACTCCTACGAGCAGTACTTC CASSSGGADSYEQYF 15 TRBV28 NA TRBJ2-7 NA
TGTGCCAGCAGCATAGATGTCGGGTCTAGGAAGTACTTC CASSIDVGSRKYF 13 TRBV28 NA TRBJ2-7 NA
TGCAGCGTTGTAGCCGAAGCCAACGTCCTGACTTTC CSVVAEANVLTF 12 TRBV29-1 NA TRBJ2-6 NA
TGCGCCAGCAGTCAGATTAAGGCCGGGGAGCTGTTTTTT CASSQIKAGELFF 13 TRBV4-3 NA TRBJ2-2 NA
TGTGCCAGCAGAGGGGACAGGAGTAGCAATCAGCCCCAGCATTTT CASRGDRSSNQPQHF 15 TRBV6-1 NA TRBJ1-5 TRBD1
TGTGCCAGTAGTATCGGGCTAGCGGGGATGTTCCAAGAGACCCAGTACTTC CASSIGLAGMFQETQYF 17 TRBV19 NA TRBJ2-5 TRBD2
TGTGCCAGCAGCGCCGGTCAGGGGGGTGGCTACACCTTC CASSAGQGGGYTF 13 TRBV2 NA TRBJ1-2 TRBD1
TGTGCCAGCAGTTTAAATTCAGGGTCCTATAATTCACCCCTCCACTTT CASSLNSGSYNSPLHF 16 TRBV27 NA TRBJ1-6 NA
TGTGCCAGTAGTACCTTCGCTGAGAACACTGAAGCTTTCTTT CASSTFAENTEAFF 14 TRBV19 few TRBJ1-1 NA
TGTGCCAGTAGTACGGGACAGGGATCTGAAGCTTTCTTT CASSTGQGSEAFF 13 TRBV19 NA TRBJ1-1 TRBD1
TGTGCCATCACGTCGGACAGCGCCGATGAAGCTTTCTTT CAITSDSADEAFF 13 TRBV10-3 few TRBJ1-1 NA
TGTGCCAGCTCCCCCGGGGGGAACTATGGCTACACCTTC CASSPGGNYGYTF 13 TRBV6-4 NA TRBJ1-2 NA
TGTGCCAGCAGCTTGGGTTCTGCAGGGACCACTGAAGCTTTCTTT CASSLGSAGTTEAFF 15 TRBV5-4 NA TRBJ1-1 NA
TGCGCCAGCAGGCTTGGACAGCTGAACACCGGGGAGCTGTTTTTT CASRLGQLNTGELFF 15 TRBV5-1 NA TRBJ2-2 NA
TGCAGCGTTGCTAGCGGGGGTCCAGATACGCAGTATTTT CSVASGGPDTQYF 13 TRBV29-1 NA TRBJ2-3 TRBD2
TGTGCCAGCAGCTTATCCCAGACTAGCGGGGGGTACAATGAGCAGTTCTTC CASSLSQTSGGYNEQFF 17 TRBV11-2 once TRBJ2-1 TRBD2
TGCGCCAGCAGCTCGAACAGGGATGGGTCCTACGAGCAGTACTTC CASSSNRDGSYEQYF 15 TRBV5-1 NA TRBJ2-7 NA
TGCAGCGTTCGGGTGACAGGGGGTACCGAAGCTTTCTTT CSVRVTGGTEAFF 13 TRBV29-1 few TRBJ1-1 TRBD1
TGTGCCAGCAGCTTACGGTTCGGAGGGGACTATGGCTACACCTTC CASSLRFGGDYGYTF 15 TRBV7-9 few TRBJ1-2 NA
TGTGCCAGTAAGGAAGCAGGGGCCTCCAACTATGGCTACACCTTC CASKEAGASNYGYTF 15 TRBV6-1 NA TRBJ1-2 NA
TGTGCCACCAGCAGAGATGGTGGAAACAATGAGCAGTTCTTC CATSRDGGNNEQFF 14 TRBV15 few TRBJ2-1 NA
TGTGCCAGCAGCTGGCGATCGGGGAGTGCCTACAATGAGCAGTTCTTC CASSWRSGSAYNEQFF 16 TRBV5-8 NA TRBJ2-1 NA
TGTGCCAGCAGTGTCTCTTTAGCGGGGGCCGGGATAGCCAAAAACATTCAGTACTTC CASSVSLAGAGIAKNIQYF 19 TRBV2 NA TRBJ2-4 TRBD2
TGTGCCAGCTCACCTAGAGTCTCCTACGAGCAGTACTTC CASSPRVSYEQYF 13 TRBV18 once TRBJ2-7 NA
TGTGCCAGCAGCTCCACCAAGGGGCCTTTGAACACCGGGGAGCTGTTTTTT CASSSTKGPLNTGELFF 17 TRBV7-8 NA TRBJ2-2 NA
TGTGCCATCGGGAGGGGGGTCAATCAGCCCCAGCATTTT CAIGRGVNQPQHF 13 TRBV10-3 NA TRBJ1-5 NA
TGTGCCAGCAGCTTCACCCGAACAGGGGGCGAGGGGACAGATACGCAGTATTTT CASSFTRTGGEGTDTQYF 18 TRBV7-2 NA TRBJ2-3 TRBD1
TGCAGTGCGACTAGTCTCTCCGAGCAGTACTTC CSATSLSEQYF 11 TRBV20-1 NA TRBJ2-7 NA
TGTGCCAGTAGTATACCTACAGGGGGGTACTACAATGAGCAGTTCTTC CASSIPTGGYYNEQFF 16 TRBV19 NA TRBJ2-1 TRBD1
TGTGCCAGCAGCCTAGCTAACTATGGCTACACCTTC CASSLANYGYTF 12 TRBV28 NA TRBJ1-2 NA
TGTGCCAGCAGCGTAGGGGGGATTTATGGCTACACCTTC CASSVGGIYGYTF 13 TRBV9 NA TRBJ1-2 NA
TGTGCCAGCAAATGGATAAGGGATTCAAGTGAAGCTTTCTTT CASKWIRDSSEAFF 14 TRBV2 NA TRBJ1-1 NA
TGCAGCTTCCTCGGTCCTAATGAAAAACTGTTTTTT CSFLGPNEKLFF 12 TRBV29-1 NA TRBJ1-4 NA
TGTGCCAGCAGCTCGCCGGGACAGGGCAATCAGCCCCAGCATTTT CASSSPGQGNQPQHF 15 TRBV7-2 few TRBJ1-5 TRBD1
TGTGCCAGCAGGACTTCCGGGACAGAAAATCAGCCCCAGCATTTT CASRTSGTENQPQHF 15 TRBV2 NA TRBJ1-5 TRBD1